This is a list of T cell receptor beta chains from one sample in a study of blood T cell repertoires in COVID-19. TCRdb's copy holds only in-frame clones and misses some; the assay was immunoSEQ multiplex PCR. This table has about 170,000 clones, roughly 86% appearing once. Sequencing was done on a sample of peripheral blood. These receptors originate from a man in his sixties or seventies with acute or convalescent COVID-19. The CDR3 runs from the conserved cysteine through the conserved F or W. The D gene is left open where the match is weak. Clone size, where shown, is once, few, many, or a class for clones that have expanded.

once	14	TRBV7-9	TRBJ2-5	.	TGTGCCAGCAGCTTATGGCAGGGTGGAGAGACCCAGTACTTC	CASSLWQGGETQYF
.	12	TRBV24-1	TRBJ2-2	.	TGTGCCACCAGTGATTCTCAGGAGGAGCTGTTTTTT	CATSDSQEELFF
.	14	TRBV19	TRBJ1-3	TRBD1	TGTGCCAGTAGTATCATCCAGGGGGCGGACACCATATATTTT	CASSIIQGADTIYF
.	14	TRBV28	TRBJ2-7	.	TGTGCCAGCAGCCCCTCCTGGACAGACTACGAGCAGTACTTC	CASSPSWTDYEQYF
.	10	TRBV19	TRBJ2-7	.	TGTGCCAGCATCCTACGAGAGCAGTACTTC	CASILREQYF
.	14	TRBV9	TRBJ1-6	TRBD1	TGTGCCAGCAGCGCTGGGACAGCTAATTCACCCCTCCACTTT	CASSAGTANSPLHF
once	12	TRBV12-3/TRBV12-4	TRBJ1-2	.	TGTGCCAGCAGTTTACAGAACTATGGCTACACCTTC	CASSLQNYGYTF
once	13	TRBV10-1	TRBJ1-1	TRBD1	TGCGCCAGCGCCAGGGACAGGGGGAGTGAAGCTTTCTTT	CASARDRGSEAFF
.	15	TRBV7-2	TRBJ2-1	.	TGTGCCAGCAGCCTCAGACTGGGCTCCTACAATGAGCAGTTCTTC	CASSLRLGSYNEQFF
.	13	TRBV2	TRBJ1-5	.	TGTGCCAGCAGGGGCGTGGGGCCTCAGCCCCAGCATTTT	CASRGVGPQPQHF
.	16	TRBV11-2	TRBJ2-2	.	TGTGCCAGCAGCTCCTTCGGACAGACGAACACCGGGGAGCTGTTTTTT	CASSSFGQTNTGELFF
.	18	TRBV5-5	TRBJ1-3	TRBD1	TGTGCCAGCAGCTTGACGCCAGGGGGCAGTGGGACCCAAAACACCATATATTTT	CASSLTPGGSGTQNTIYF
.	14	TRBV5-6	TRBJ2-1	TRBD2	TGTGCCAGCAGCAGGACTAGCGGGAGTGACGAGCAGTTCTTC	CASSRTSGSDEQFF
.	14	TRBV13	TRBJ2-1	.	TGTGCCAGCATCCTGCAGGGGTGGGAAAATGAGCAGTTCTTC	CASILQGWENEQFF
.	15	TRBV27	TRBJ2-4	TRBD2	TGTGCCAGCAGTCCAAGAGCGGGAGTAGGAAACATTCAGTACTTC	CASSPRAGVGNIQYF
.	13	TRBV5-5	TRBJ1-1	.	TGTGCCAGCAGCTTGGCGGTGAACACTGAAGCTTTCTTT	CASSLAVNTEAFF
few	15	TRBV4-3	TRBJ1-1	.	TGCGCCAGCAGCCAAGATGGGAGGCGGGACACTGAAGCTTTCTTT	CASSQDGRRDTEAFF
.	14	TRBV10-3	TRBJ2-3	TRBD2	TGTGCCATCAGGGAGCGGGAGTTTGGGGATACGCAGTATTTT	CAIREREFGDTQYF
.	17	TRBV2	TRBJ1-2	.	TGTGCCAGCAGGATCCCAGTAACCGGGACAAATAACTATGGCTACACCTTC	CASRIPVTGTNNYGYTF
.	14	TRBV5-1	TRBJ1-6	TRBD1	TGCGCCAGCAGCGCTGCAGGGGGCAATTCACCCCTCCACTTT	CASSAAGGNSPLHF
.	13	TRBV27	TRBJ1-2	.	TGTGCCAGCAGACCCCTGGGGGGGAATGGCTACACCTTC	CASRPLGGNGYTF
few	13	TRBV7-3	TRBJ1-1	TRBD1	TGTGCCAGCAGCCGGGACAGGGATAGTGAAGCTTTCTTT	CASSRDRDSEAFF
once	16	TRBV28	TRBJ1-5	TRBD1	TGTGCCAGCAGCTCCCCTGGACAGGGGGCTGATCAGCCCCAGCATTTT	CASSSPGQGADQPQHF
.	18	TRBV24-1	TRBJ1-3	.	TGTGCCACCAGTGACCCCGAGACAGCCGACTTCTCTGGAAACACCATATATTTT	CATSDPETADFSGNTIYF
.	16	TRBV7-3	TRBJ1-3	TRBD1	TGTGCCAGCAGCTACGACAGGGCGGTCTTTGGAAACACCATATATTTT	CASSYDRAVFGNTIYF
.	14	TRBV5-1	TRBJ1-5	TRBD1	TGCGCCAGCAGCTTGGACAGGGGTGATCAGCCCCAGCATTTT	CASSLDRGDQPQHF
.	13	TRBV5-5	TRBJ1-1	.	TGTGCCAGCAGCTATGCAGATAACACTGAAGCTTTCTTT	CASSYADNTEAFF
.	14	TRBV5-1	TRBJ2-2	.	TGCGCCAGCAGCCCCGGGTTAAACACCGGGGAGCTGTTTTTT	CASSPGLNTGELFF
.	16	TRBV28	TRBJ1-5	TRBD1	TGTGCCAGCAGTGATATCAATGACAGGGGGCATCAGCCCCAGCATTTT	CASSDINDRGHQPQHF
.	15	TRBV5-4	TRBJ2-1	.	TGTGCCAGCAGCTTGGGGCGGAGCTCCTACAATGAGCAGTTCTTC	CASSLGRSSYNEQFF
.	14	TRBV7-9	TRBJ1-2	TRBD1	TGTGCCAGCAGCTTTCCGGGACAGAGCTATGGCTACACCTTC	CASSFPGQSYGYTF
once	14	TRBV6-5	TRBJ1-4	.	TGTGCCAGCAGTTACTCGGCCGGAGGGGAAAAACTGTTTTTT	CASSYSAGGEKLFF
.	16	TRBV7-8	TRBJ2-3	TRBD2	TGTGCCAGCAGCTTAGAACTAGCGGGGGGGACAGATACGCAGTATTTT	CASSLELAGGTDTQYF
.	15	TRBV5-6	TRBJ1-5	.	TGTGCCAGCAGCTTGCTCTCCAGGGTGGATCAGCCCCAGCATTTT	CASSLLSRVDQPQHF
.	13	TRBV7-9	TRBJ1-3	.	TGTGCCAGCAGCTCCAACTCTGGAAACACCATATATTTT	CASSSNSGNTIYF
.	16	TRBV7-7	TRBJ2-6	TRBD1	TGTGCTAGCAGCACCGGGACAGTCTCTGGGGCCAACGTCCTGACTTTC	CASSTGTVSGANVLTF
.	16	TRBV6-6	TRBJ2-3	.	TGTGCCAGCAGTTACTCCCCAGCGGAGGGCACAGATACGCAGTATTTT	CASSYSPAEGTDTQYF
.	16	TRBV10-1	TRBJ2-1	.	TGCGCCAGCAGTGAGTTTCCGGGACTTTCCTACAATGAGCAGTTCTTC	CASSEFPGLSYNEQFF
.	12	TRBV2	TRBJ2-5	TRBD2	TGTGCCAGTCGGACTAGCGGGGGACCACAGAACTTC	CASRTSGGPQNF
.	16	TRBV19	TRBJ2-3	TRBD2	TGTGCCAGTAGTACCTACATGACTAGCGGGAGATATACGCAGTATTTT	CASSTYMTSGRYTQYF
.	15	TRBV30	TRBJ2-3	TRBD2	TGTGCCTGGAGTTCCGAGCGGGAGGAGATAGATACGCAGTATTTT	CAWSSEREEIDTQYF
.	13	TRBV27	TRBJ2-7	TRBD2	TGTGCCAGCTCCATGGGGCGGCGGGGGGCCCATTACTTC	CASSMGRRGAHYF
.	14	TRBV7-9	TRBJ2-7	.	TGTGCCAGCAGCCCCAGGGGACCCTCTTACGAGCAGTACTTC	CASSPRGPSYEQYF
.	14	TRBV3-1/TRBV3-2	TRBJ1-1	.	TGTGCCAGCAGCCAATCAGCGGTGAACACTGAAGCTTTCTTT	CASSQSAVNTEAFF
.	14	TRBV27	TRBJ2-1	TRBD1	TGTGCCAGCAGTCCCCGGGACAGGGCCAATGAGCAGTTCTTC	CASSPRDRANEQFF
.	12	TRBV30	TRBJ1-1	.	TGTGCCTGGAGTTCTCGGGGGACTGAAGCTTTCTTT	CAWSSRGTEAFF
.	15	TRBV6-6	TRBJ2-2	TRBD2	TGTGCCAGCAAACTAGCGGGAGACTCCACCGGGGAGCTGTTTTTT	CASKLAGDSTGELFF
once	15	TRBV28	TRBJ2-3	TRBD1	TGTGCCAGCAGTTTTTTGACAGGGAGCACAGATACGCAGTATTTT	CASSFLTGSTDTQYF